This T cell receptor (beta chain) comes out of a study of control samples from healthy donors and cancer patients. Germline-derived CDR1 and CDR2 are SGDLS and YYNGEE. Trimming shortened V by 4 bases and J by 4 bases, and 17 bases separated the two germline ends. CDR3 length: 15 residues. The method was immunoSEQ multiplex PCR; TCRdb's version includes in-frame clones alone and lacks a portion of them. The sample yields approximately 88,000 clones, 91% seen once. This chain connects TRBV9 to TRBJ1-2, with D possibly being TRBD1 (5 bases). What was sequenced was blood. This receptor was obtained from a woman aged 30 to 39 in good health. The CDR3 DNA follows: TGTGCCAGCAGCCCAAGTCCCGGGACGCCCTATGGCTACACCTTC. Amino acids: CASSPSPGTPYGYTF.